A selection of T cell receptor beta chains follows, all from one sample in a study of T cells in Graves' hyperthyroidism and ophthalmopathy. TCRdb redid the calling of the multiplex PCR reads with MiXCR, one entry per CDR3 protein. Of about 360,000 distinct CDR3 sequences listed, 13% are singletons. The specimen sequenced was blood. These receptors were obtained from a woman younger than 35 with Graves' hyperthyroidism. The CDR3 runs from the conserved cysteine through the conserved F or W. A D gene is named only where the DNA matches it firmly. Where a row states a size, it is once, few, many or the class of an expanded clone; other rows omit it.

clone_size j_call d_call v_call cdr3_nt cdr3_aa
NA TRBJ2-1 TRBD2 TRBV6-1 TGTGCCAGCACTCTCCCGGGGGGGGGAGGGGGAAATGAGCAGTTCTTC CASTLPGGGGGNEQFF
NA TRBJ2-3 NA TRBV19 TGTGCCAGTAGTAAGGAGGGCCAGCTCTTAGATACGCAGTATTTT CASSKEGQLLDTQYF
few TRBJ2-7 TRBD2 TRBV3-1 TGTGCCAGCAGCCAAGAAACAAGCGGGGGGCCGAATCCCTACGAGCAGTACTTC CASSQETSGGPNPYEQYF
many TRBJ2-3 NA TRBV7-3 TGTGCCAGCAGCTTAGAGGGAGCCGGGCTTCGCACAGATACGCAGTATTTT CASSLEGAGLRTDTQYF
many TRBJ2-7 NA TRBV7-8 TGTGCCAGCAGCTTTTGGCGGGCCTACGAGCAGTACTTC CASSFWRAYEQYF
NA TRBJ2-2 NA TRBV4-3 TGCGCCAGCAGCCAAGACACAGACACCGGGGAGCTGTTTTTT CASSQDTDTGELFF
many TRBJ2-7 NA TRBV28 TGTGCCAGCAGCCTGGCGGGTTCGCGGGGCTACGAGCAGTACTTC CASSLAGSRGYEQYF
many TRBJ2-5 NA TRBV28 TGTGCCAGCAGTATCTACCTAGCGAAACAAGAGACCCAGTACTTC CASSIYLAKQETQYF
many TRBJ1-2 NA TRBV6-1 TGTGCCAGCAGTCGGACCCGGACGGATCAAGCTAACTATGGCTACACCTTC CASSRTRTDQANYGYTF
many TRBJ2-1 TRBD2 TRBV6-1 TGTGCCAGCATTGAGTGGACTAGCCGCAATGAGCAGTTCTTC CASIEWTSRNEQFF
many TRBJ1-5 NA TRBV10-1 TGCGCCAGCAGTACCGCGGGCAGGGGCAATCAGCCCCAGCATTTT CASSTAGRGNQPQHF
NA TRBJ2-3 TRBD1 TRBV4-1 TGCGCCAGCAGCCAAGGGGCAGGGGGCCTAGATACGCAGTATTTT CASSQGAGGLDTQYF
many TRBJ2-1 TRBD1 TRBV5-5 TGTGCCAGCAGCGGATTAGGGACAGGGAGCTACAATGAGCAGTTCTTC CASSGLGTGSYNEQFF
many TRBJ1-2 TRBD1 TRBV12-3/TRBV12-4 TGTGCCAGCAGAGACAGGGGCTATGGCTACACCTTC CASRDRGYGYTF
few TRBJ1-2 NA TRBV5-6 TGTGCCAGCAGATTCCCAGGGACCTATGGCTACACCTTC CASRFPGTYGYTF
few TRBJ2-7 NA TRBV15 TGTGCCACCAGCAGAGGCCTCCCAGGACAATACGAGCAGTACTTC CATSRGLPGQYEQYF
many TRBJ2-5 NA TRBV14 TGTGCCAGCAGCCAAGGTCCCGGGACAACCTCGTACTTC CASSQGPGTTSYF
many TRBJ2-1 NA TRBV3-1 TGTGCCAGCAGCCAAGGTAGCGGAGACGCTCAGTTCTTC CASSQGSGDAQFF
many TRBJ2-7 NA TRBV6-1 TGTGCCAGCAGCTCCCCCACCTACGAGCAGTACTTC CASSSPTYEQYF
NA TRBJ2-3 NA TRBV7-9 TGTGCCAGCAGCTTCAGGGTGGAGGGAACAGATACGCAGTATTTT CASSFRVEGTDTQYF
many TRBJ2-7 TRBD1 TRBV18 TGTGCCAGCTCACCAGGCGAGGGGGCAGAGCAGTACTTC CASSPGEGAEQYF
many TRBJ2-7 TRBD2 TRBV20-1 TGCAGTGCCGGGGGGAAGAGGCACGAGCAGTACTTC CSAGGKRHEQYF
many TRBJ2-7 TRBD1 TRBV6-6 TGTGCCAGCAGTTACGAGGGGACAGGGTCCTACGAGCAGTACTTC CASSYEGTGSYEQYF
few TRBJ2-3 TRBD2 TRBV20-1 TGCAGTGCCCTCAGCGGGGGCGAAGGACAGTATTTT CSALSGGEGQYF
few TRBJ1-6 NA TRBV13 TGTGCCAGCAGCTTAGGCCCGGGGGGTACCTCCTATAATTCACCCCTCCACTTT CASSLGPGGTSYNSPLHF
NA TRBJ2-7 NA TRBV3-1 TGTGCCAGCAGCCTTACTACAGGGTTTAACGAGCAGTACTTC CASSLTTGFNEQYF
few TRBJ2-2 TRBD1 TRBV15 TGTGCCACCAGCAGAGATTACAGGGGGACCGGGGAGCTGTTTTTT CATSRDYRGTGELFF
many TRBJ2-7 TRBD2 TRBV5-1 TGCGCCAGCAGCTTGGCAGGGACTAGGTCCTACGAGCAGTACTTC CASSLAGTRSYEQYF
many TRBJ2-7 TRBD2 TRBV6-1 TGTGCCAGCAGTGCCGGGACTAGCGGGAGCAACTACGAGCAGTACTTC CASSAGTSGSNYEQYF
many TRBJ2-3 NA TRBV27 TGTGCCAGCAGTTTTACAGGGCCCCCCACAGATACGCAGTATTTT CASSFTGPPTDTQYF
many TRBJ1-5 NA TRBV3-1 TGTGCCAGCAGCCAAGCCGAGAGCAATCAGCCCCAGCATTTT CASSQAESNQPQHF
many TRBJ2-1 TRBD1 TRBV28 TGTGCCAGCAGTTCCCCGGGACAGGTAGATAATGAGCAGTTCTTC CASSSPGQVDNEQFF
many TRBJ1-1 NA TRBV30 TGTGCCTGGAGCATAGGGCCCTACACTGAAGCTTTCTTT CAWSIGPYTEAFF
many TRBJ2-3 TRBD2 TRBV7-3 TGTGCCAGCAGTCAGGGACTAGCGGGGGAGTCAGATACGCAGTATTTT CASSQGLAGESDTQYF
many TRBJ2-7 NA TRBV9 TGTGCCAGCAGTTCTGGTCCCGAGGTCTACGAGCAGTACTTC CASSSGPEVYEQYF
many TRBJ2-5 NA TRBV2 TGTGCCAGCAGTGTAGAAGTGGAGCGTCCACTTAAAGAGACCCAGTACTTC CASSVEVERPLKETQYF
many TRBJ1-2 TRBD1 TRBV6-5 TGTGCCAGCAGTTACTCGCGGAAAGCAGGGGGCGAGGGCTACACCTTC CASSYSRKAGGEGYTF
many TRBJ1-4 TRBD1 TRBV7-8 TGTGCCAGCAGCTCAACAGGGGCAACTAATGAAAAACTGTTTTTT CASSSTGATNEKLFF
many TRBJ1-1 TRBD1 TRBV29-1 TGCAGCGTTTCTCAGGGGGCCCGGAACACTGAAGCTTTCTTT CSVSQGARNTEAFF
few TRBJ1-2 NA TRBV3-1 TGTGCCAGCAGCCAAGATACAGGGAGCGCCTACACCTTC CASSQDTGSAYTF
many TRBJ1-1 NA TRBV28 TGTGCCAGCAGTTCCGCGGGTCCTGGGGACACTGAAGCTTTCTTT CASSSAGPGDTEAFF
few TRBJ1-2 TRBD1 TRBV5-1 TGCGCCAGCAGCTTGTGGAGACAGGGTTTCGGCGATGGCTACACCTTC CASSLWRQGFGDGYTF
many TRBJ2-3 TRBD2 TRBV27 TGTGCCAGCAGTTCAAGGACTAGCGGGAGCACAGATACGCAGTATTTT CASSSRTSGSTDTQYF
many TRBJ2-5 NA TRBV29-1 TGCAGCGTTCGGGGGACAGCAAAAGAGACCCAGTACTTC CSVRGTAKETQYF
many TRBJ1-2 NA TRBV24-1 TGTGCCGCCTCGTCAACAGGGAAGTATGGCTACACCTTC CAASSTGKYGYTF
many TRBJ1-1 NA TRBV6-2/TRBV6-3 TGTGCCAGCAGTCCCGGCACACGAACTGAAGCTTTCTTT CASSPGTRTEAFF
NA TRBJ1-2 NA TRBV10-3 TGTGCCATCAGTAACCTTGCAGGGCCCTCGGATGGCTACACCTTC CAISNLAGPSDGYTF
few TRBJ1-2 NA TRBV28 TGTGCCAGCCGTGGCCTCTATGGCTACACCTTC CASRGLYGYTF
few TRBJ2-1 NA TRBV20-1 TGCAGTGCTAGTCTTCATTCAGGCAGCTCTTTACAGTTCTTC CSASLHSGSSLQFF
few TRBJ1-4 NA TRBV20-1 TGCAGTGCTAGTGGGGAGAACAATGAAAAACTGTTTTTT CSASGENNEKLFF
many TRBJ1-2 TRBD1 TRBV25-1 TGTGCCAGCAGTGGCCTGACTGGACAGGGGGCGGGGGGAGCTAACTATGGCTACACCTTC CASSGLTGQGAGGANYGYTF
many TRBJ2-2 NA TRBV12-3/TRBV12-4 TGTGCCAGCACCCCCCACGGCGGGACCGGGGAGCTGTTTTTT CASTPHGGTGELFF
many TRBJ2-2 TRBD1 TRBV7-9 TGTGCCAGCACTGTACAGGGGGCAACCGGGGAGCTGTTTTTT CASTVQGATGELFF
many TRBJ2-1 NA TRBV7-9 TGTGCCAGCAGCTTAGATTTGGGAAGCTCCTACAATGAGCAGTTCTTC CASSLDLGSSYNEQFF
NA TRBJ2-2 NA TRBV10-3 TGTGCCATCAGTCCAGGGTCCCCCGGGGAGCTGTTTTTT CAISPGSPGELFF